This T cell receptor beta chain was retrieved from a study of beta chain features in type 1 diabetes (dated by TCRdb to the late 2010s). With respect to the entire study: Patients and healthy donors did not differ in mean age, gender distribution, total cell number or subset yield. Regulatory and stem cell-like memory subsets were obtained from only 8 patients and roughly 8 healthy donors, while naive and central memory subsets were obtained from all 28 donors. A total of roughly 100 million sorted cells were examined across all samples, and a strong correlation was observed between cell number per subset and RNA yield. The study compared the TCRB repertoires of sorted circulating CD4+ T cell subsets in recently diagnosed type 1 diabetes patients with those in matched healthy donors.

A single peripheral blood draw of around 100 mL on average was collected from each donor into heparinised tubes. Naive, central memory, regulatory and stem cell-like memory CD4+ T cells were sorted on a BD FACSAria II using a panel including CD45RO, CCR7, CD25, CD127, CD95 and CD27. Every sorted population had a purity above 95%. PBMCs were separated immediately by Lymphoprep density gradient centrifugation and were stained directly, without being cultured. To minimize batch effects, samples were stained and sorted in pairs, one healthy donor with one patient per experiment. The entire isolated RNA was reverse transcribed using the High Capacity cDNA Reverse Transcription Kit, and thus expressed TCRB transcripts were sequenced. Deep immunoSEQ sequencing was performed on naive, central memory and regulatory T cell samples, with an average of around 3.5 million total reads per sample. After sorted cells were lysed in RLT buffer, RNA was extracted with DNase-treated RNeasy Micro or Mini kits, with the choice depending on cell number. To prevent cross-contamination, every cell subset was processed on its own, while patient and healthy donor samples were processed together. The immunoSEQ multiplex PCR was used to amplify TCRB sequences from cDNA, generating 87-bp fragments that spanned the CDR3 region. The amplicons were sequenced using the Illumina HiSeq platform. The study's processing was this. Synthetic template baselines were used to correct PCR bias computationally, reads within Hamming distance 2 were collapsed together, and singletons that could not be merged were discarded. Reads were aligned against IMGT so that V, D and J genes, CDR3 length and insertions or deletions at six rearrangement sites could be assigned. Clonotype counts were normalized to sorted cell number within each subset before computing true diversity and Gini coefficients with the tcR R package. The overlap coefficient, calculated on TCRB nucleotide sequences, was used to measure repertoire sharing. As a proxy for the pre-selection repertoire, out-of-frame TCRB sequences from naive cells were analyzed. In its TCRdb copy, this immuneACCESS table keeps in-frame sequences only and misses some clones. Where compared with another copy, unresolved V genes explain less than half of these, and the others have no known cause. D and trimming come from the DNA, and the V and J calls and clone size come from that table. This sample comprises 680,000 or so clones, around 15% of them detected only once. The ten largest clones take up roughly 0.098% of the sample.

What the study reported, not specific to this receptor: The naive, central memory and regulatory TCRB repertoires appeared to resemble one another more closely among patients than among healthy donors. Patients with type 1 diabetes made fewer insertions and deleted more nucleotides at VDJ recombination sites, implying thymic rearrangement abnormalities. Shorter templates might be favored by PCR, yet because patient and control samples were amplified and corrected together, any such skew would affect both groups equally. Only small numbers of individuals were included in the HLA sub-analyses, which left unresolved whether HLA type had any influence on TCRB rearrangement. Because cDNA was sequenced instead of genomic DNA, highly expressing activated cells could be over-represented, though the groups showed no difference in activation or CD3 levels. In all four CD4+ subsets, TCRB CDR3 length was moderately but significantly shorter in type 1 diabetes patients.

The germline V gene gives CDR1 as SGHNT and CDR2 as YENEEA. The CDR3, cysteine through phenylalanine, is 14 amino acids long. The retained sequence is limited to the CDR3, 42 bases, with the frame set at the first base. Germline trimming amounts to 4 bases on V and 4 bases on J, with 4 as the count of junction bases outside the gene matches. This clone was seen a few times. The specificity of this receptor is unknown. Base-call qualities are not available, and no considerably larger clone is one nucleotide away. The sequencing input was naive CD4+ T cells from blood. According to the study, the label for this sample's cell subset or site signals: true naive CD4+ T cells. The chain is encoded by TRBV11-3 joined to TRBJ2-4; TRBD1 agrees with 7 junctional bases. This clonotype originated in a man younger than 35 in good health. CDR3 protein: CASSSRDRKNIQYF. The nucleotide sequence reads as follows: TGTGCCAGCAGCTCTCGGGACAGAAAAAACATTCAGTACTTC. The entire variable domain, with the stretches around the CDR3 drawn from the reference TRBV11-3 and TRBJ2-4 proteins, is EAGVVQSPRYKIIEKKQPVAFWCNPISGHNTLYWYLQNLGQGPELLIRYENEEAVDDSQLPKDRFSAERLKGVDSTLKIQPAELGDSAVYLCASSSRDRKNIQYFGAGTRLSVL.